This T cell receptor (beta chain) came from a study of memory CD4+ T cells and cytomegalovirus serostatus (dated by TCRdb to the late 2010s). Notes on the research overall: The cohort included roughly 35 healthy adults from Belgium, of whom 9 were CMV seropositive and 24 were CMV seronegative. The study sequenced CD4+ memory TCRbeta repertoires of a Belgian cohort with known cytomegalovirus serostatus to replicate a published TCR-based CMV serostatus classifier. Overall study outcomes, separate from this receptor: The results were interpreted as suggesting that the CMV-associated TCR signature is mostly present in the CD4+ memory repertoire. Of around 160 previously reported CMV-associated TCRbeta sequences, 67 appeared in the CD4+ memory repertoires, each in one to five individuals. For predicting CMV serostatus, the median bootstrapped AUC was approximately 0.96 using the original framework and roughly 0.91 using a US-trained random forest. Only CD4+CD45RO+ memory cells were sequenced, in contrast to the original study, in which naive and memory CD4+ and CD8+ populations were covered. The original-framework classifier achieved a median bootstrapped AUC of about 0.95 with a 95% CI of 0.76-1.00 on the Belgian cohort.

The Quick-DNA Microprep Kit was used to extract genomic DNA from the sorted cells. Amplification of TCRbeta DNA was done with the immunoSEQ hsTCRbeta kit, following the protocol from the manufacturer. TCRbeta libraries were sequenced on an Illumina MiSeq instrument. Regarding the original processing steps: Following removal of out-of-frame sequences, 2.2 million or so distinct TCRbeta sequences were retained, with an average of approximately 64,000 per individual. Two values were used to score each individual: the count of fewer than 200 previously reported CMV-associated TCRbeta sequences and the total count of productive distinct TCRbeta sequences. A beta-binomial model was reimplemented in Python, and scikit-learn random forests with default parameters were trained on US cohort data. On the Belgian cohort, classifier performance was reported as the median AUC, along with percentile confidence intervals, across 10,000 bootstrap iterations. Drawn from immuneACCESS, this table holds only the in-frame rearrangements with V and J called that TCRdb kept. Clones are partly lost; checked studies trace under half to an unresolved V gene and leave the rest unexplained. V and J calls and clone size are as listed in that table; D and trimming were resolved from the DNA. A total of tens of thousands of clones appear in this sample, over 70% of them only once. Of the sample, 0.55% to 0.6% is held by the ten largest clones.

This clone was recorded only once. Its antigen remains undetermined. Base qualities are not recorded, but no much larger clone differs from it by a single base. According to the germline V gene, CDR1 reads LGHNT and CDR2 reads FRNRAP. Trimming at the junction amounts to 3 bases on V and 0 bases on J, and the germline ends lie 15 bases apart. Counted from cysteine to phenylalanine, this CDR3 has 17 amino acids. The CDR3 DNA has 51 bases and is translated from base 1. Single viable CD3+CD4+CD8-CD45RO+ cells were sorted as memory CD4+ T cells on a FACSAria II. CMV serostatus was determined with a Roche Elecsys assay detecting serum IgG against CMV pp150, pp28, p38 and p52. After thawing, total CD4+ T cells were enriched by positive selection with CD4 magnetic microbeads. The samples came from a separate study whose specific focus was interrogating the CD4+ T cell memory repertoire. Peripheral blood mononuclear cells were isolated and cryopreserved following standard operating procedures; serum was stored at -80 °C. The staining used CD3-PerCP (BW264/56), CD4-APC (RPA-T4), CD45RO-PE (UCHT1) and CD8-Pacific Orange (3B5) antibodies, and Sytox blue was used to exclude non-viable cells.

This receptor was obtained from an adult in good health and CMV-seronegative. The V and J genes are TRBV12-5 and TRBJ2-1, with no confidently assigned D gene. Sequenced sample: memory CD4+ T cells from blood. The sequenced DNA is TGTGCTAGTGGTTTTACATTGGACCGCTTCTCCTACAATGAGCAGTTCTTC. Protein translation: CASGFTLDRFSYNEQFF.